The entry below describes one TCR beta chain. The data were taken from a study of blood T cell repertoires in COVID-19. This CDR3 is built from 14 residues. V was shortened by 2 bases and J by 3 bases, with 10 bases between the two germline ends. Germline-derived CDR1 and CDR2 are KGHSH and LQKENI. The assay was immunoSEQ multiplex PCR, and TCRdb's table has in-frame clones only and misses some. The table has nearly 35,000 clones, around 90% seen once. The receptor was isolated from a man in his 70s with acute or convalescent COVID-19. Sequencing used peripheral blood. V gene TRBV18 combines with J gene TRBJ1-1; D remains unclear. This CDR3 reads CASSPGSADTEAFF. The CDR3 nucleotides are TGTGCCAGCTCACCAGGAAGCGCGGACACTGAAGCTTTCTTT. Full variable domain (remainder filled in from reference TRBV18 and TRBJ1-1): NAGVMQNPRHLVRRRGQEARLRCSPMKGHSHVYWYRQLPEEGLKFMVYLQKENIIDESGMPKERFSAEFPKEGPSILRIQQVVRGDSAAYFCASSPGSADTEAFFGQGTRLTVV.